A single sample gave rise to the 6 T cell receptor beta chains below, sequenced in a study of T cells after yellow fever vaccination (dated by TCRdb to about 2019). According to the study, the label for this sample's treatment or condition signals: live attenuated yellow fever vaccine strain. The library relied on 5' RACE. Sequenced using an Illumina HiSeq 2500. Using fastp trimming at Q25 and MiXCR clonotype assembly, TCRdb reanalyzed the public sequencing data and kept in-frame beta chains. Identical CDR3 proteins give one entry, which carries the most common genes and DNA. The sample records about 230,000 distinct CDR3 sequences, about 7% of which are singletons. The top ten hold roughly 1% of the sample. The material was CD4+ T cells sorted from PBMCs, obtained on the day of the yellow fever booster vaccination. The source is a man aged 25-40 years who received the YFV17D yellow fever vaccine.

This clonotype was observed many times. This rearrangement joins TRBV10-3 to TRBJ2-7; the D gene is possibly TRBD1 (5 bases). Deletions cut 3 bases from V and 2 bases from J, with 14 bases between. CDR3 length: 15 amino acids. Germline V gives CDR1 ENHRY, CDR2 SYGVKD. Here the CDR3 DNA reads TGTGCCATCAGTGAAGGGCAGGGTAAGACCTACGAGCAGTACTTC. Residues: CAISEGQGKTYEQYF.

This clonotype was found a few times. CDR3 sequence: CASSPAGGFPDTQYF. For the CDR3, the DNA is TGTGCCAGCAGCCCAGCGGGAGGGTTCCCAGATACGCAGTATTTT. The chain couples TRBV9 to TRBJ2-3, with 10 bases identical to TRBD2. Germline V gives CDR1 SGDLS, CDR2 YYNGEE. With 4 bases clipped from V and 4 bases from J, the junction kept 6 bases outside the gene matches. This CDR3 is built from 15 residues.

This clonotype showed up many times. This chain uses TRBV27 with TRBJ1-5; no firm D call. CDR3 length: 12 amino acids. Deletions cut 3 bases from V and 3 bases from J, with 3 bases between. Per the germline V gene, CDR1 is MNHEY and CDR2 is SMNVEV (reference sequence). CDR3 protein: CASSFNNQPQHF. CDR3 in DNA: TGTGCCAGCAGTTTCAACAATCAGCCCCAGCATTTT.

This clonotype was seen only a few times. J is TRBJ2-3 and V is TRBV20-1, with 11 bases that match TRBD2. CDR1 is DFQATT, CDR2 SNEGSKA, per germline (reference sequence). This CDR3 comprises 16 residues. The ends lost 4 bases at V and 0 bases at J; junction bases unmatched: 6. The CDR3: CSATGLAVSSTDTQYF. DNA for the CDR3: TGCAGTGCTACGGGACTAGCGGTCTCTAGCACAGATACGCAGTATTTT.

This clonotype came up many times. The chain employs TRBV9 and TRBJ2-2; D is uncertain. Germline V gene sequence: CDR1 SGDLS, CDR2 YYNGEE. This CDR3 comprises 12 residues. The V end was cut by 4 bases, the J end by 3 bases, with 4 bases between. CDR3: CASSPHTGELFF. The CDR3 bases are TGTGCCAGCAGCCCCCACACCGGGGAGCTGTTTTTT.

In this sample, this clonotype turned up a few times. CDR3 sequence (DNA): TGTGCCAGCAGCTTGCAGACGGGGGAAGCTAACTATGGCTACACCTTC. Encoded protein: CASSLQTGEANYGYTF. The V call is TRBV5-6, the J call TRBJ1-2; a possible D gene is TRBD1 (5 bases). CDR1 is SGHDT, CDR2 YYEEEE, per germline. There are 16 residues in the CDR3. V was cut by 1 base and J by 0 bases, with 13 bases left in between.